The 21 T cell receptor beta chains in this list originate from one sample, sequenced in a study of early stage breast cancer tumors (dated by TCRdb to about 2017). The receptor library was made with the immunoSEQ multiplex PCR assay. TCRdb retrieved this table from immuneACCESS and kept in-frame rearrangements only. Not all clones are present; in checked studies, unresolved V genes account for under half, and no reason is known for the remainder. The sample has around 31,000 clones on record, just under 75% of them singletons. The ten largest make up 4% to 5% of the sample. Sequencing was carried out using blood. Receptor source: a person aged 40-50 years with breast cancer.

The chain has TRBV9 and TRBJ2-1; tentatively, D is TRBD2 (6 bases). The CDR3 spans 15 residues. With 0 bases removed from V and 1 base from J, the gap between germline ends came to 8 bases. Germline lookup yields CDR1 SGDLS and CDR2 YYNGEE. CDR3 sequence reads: CASSVDAGSYNEQFF. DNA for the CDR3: TGTGCCAGCAGCGTAGACGCGGGATCCTACAATGAGCAGTTCTTC.

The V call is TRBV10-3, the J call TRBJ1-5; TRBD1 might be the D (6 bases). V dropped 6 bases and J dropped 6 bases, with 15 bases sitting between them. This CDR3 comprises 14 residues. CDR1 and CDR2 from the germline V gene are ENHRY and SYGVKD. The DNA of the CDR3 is TGTGCCATCAGCCTCGGGGGCTCCAGTCAGCCCCAGCATTTT. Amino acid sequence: CAISLGGSSQPQHF.

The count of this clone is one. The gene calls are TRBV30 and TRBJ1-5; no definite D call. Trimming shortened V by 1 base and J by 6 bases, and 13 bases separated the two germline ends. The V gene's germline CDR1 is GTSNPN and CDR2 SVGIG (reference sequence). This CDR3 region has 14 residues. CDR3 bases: TGTGCCTGGAGTGAAGCGAGGGCCGCTCAGCCCCAGCATTTT. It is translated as CAWSEARAAQPQHF.

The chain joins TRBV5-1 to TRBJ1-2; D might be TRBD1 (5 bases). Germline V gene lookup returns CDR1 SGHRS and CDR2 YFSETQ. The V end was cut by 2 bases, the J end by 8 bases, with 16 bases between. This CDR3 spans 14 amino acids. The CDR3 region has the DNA TGCGCCAGCAGCTTTACCGGGACCTGGGAAGGCTACACCTTC. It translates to CASSFTGTWEGYTF.

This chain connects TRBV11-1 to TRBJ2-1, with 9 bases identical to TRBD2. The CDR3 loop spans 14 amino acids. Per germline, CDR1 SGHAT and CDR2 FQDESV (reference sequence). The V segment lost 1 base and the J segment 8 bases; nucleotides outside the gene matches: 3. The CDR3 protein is CASSLGLAADEQFF. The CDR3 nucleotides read TGTGCCAGCAGCTTAGGACTAGCGGCGGATGAGCAGTTCTTC. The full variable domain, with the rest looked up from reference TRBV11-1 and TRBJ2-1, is EAEVAQSPRYKITEKSQAVAFWCDPISGHATLYWYRQILGQGPELLVQFQDESVVDDSQLPKDRFSAERLKGVDSTLKIQPAELGDSAMYLCASSLGLAADEQFFGPGTRLTVL.

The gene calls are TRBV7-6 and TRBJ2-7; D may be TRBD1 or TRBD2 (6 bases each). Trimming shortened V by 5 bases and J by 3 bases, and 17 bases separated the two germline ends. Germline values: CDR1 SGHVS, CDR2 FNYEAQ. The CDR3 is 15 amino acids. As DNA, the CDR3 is TGTGCCAGCAGCCCGAGGGGGGCTCCCTTCTACGAGCAGTACTTC. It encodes CASSPRGAPFYEQYF.

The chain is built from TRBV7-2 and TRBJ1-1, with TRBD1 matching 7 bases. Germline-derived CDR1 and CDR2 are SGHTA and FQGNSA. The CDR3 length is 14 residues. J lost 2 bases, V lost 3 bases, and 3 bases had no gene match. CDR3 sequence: CASSFTGVNTEAFF. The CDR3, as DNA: TGTGCCAGCAGCTTTACAGGGGTCAACACTGAAGCTTTCTTT.

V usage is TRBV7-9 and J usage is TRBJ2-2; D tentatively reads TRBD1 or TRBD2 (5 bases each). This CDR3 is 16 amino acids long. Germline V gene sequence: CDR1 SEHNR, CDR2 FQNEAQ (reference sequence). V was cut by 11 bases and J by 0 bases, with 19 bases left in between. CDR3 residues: CAARWGSPSNTGELFF. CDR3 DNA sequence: TGTGCCGCCCGGTGGGGGTCACCATCGAACACCGGGGAGCTGTTTTTT.

CDR3 region: CATSLGLALPYNEQFF. The CDR3 nucleotides are TGTGCCACCAGCCTTGGACTAGCGCTACCCTACAATGAGCAGTTCTTC. The chain has TRBV15 and TRBJ2-1, with 9 bases identical to TRBD2. Germline V gene lookup returns CDR1 LNHNV and CDR2 YYDKDF (reference sequence). The CDR3 totals 16 residues. V dropped 5 bases and J dropped 2; count of bases not matched to a gene: 7.

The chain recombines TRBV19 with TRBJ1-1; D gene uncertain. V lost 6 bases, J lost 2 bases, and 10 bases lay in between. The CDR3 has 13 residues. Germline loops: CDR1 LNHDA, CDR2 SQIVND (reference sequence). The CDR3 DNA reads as TGTGCCAGTAGCCAACGGGGTAACACTGAAGCTTTCTTT. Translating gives CASSQRGNTEAFF.

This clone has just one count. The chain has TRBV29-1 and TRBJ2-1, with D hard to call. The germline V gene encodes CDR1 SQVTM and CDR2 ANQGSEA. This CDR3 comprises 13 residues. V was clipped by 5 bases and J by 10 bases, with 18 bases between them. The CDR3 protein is CSVLSGILEEQFF. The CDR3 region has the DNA TGCAGCGTTCTCAGTGGCATTTTGGAAGAGCAGTTCTTC.

In DNA, the CDR3 is TGTGCCAGCAGCTCCGTAGAGGGACTAGCGGGCGCAGAATACAATGAGCAGTTCTTC. It translates to CASSSVEGLAGAEYNEQFF. The V and J genes are TRBV11-3 and TRBJ2-1, with 12 bases fitting TRBD2. V shed 4 bases, J shed 4 bases, and the junction held 14 bases outside the gene matches. This CDR3 region has 19 residues. Germline V gene lookup returns CDR1 SGHNT and CDR2 YENEEA.

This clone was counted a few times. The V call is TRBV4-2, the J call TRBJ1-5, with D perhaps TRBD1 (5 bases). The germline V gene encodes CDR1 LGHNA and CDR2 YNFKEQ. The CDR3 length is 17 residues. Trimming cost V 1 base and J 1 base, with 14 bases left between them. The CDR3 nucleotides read TGTGCCAGCAGCCAAGTCGCTAGGCAGGGAAGCAATCAGCCCCAGCATTTT. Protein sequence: CASSQVARQGSNQPQHF.

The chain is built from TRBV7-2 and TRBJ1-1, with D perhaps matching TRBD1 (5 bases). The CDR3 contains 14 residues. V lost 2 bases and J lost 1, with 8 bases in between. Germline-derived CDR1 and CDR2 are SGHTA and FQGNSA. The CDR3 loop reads CASSLSGTNTEAFF. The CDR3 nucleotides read TGTGCCAGCAGCTTATCAGGGACGAACACTGAAGCTTTCTTT.

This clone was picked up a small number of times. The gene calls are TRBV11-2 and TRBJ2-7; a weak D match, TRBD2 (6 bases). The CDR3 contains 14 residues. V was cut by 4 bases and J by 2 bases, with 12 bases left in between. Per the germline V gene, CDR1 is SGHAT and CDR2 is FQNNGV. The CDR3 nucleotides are TGTGCCAGCAGCTCGTCCGGGACTGCCTACGAGCAGTACTTC. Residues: CASSSSGTAYEQYF.

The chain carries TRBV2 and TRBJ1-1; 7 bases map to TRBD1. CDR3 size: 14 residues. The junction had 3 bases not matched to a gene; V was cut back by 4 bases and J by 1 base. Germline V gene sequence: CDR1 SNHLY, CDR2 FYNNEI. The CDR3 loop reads CASSATGPNTEAFF. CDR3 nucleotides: TGTGCCAGCAGTGCGACAGGGCCGAACACTGAAGCTTTCTTT.

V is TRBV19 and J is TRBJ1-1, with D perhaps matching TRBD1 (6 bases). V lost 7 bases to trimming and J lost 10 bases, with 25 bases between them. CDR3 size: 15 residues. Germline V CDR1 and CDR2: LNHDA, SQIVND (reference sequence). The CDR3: CASMGGRGIPVVAFF. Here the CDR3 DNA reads TGTGCCAGTATGGGTGGCAGGGGCATACCAGTTGTAGCTTTCTTT.

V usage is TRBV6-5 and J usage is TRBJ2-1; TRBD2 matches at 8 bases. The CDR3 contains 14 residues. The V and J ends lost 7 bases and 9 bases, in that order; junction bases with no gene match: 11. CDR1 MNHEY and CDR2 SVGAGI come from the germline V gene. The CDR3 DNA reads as TGTGCCAGCAAGGGGCGGGAGGATCGGAGTGAGCAGTTCTTC. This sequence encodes CASKGREDRSEQFF.

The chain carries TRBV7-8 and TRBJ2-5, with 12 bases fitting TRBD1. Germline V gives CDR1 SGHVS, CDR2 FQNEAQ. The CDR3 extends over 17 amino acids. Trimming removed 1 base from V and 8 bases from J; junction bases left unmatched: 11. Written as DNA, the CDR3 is TGTGCCAGCAGCTTAGGATTCCGGGACAGGGGGCGACGAACCCAGTACTTC. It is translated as CASSLGFRDRGRRTQYF.

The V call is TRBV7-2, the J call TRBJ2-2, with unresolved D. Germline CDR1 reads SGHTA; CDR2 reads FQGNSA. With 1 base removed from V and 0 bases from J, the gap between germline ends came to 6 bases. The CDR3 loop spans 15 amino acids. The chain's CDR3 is CASSLVRANTGELFF. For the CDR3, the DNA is TGTGCCAGCAGCTTAGTTAGGGCGAACACCGGGGAGCTGTTTTTT.

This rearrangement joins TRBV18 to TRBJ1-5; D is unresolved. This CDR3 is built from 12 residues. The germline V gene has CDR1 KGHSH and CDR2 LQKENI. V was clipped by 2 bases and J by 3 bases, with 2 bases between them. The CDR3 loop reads CASSPDNQPQHF. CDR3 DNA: TGTGCCAGCTCACCAGACAATCAGCCCCAGCATTTT.